A single sample is the source of the 2 T cell receptor beta chains below, sequenced in a study of blood T cell repertoires in COVID-19. The method was immunoSEQ multiplex PCR; TCRdb's version includes in-frame clones alone and lacks a portion of them. The sample holds about 240,000 clones, around 84% seen once. Sample: peripheral blood. These receptors were obtained from a woman between 70 and 85 years old with active or convalescent COVID-19.

This rearrangement joins TRBV7-9 to TRBJ1-1, with D perhaps matching TRBD1 (5 bases). V was cut by 4 bases and J by 1 base, with 10 bases left in between. The CDR3 length is 14 residues. Germline-derived CDR1 and CDR2 are SEHNR and FQNEAQ (reference sequence). The DNA for the CDR3 is TGTGCCAGCAGCTCTATAACAGGGAACACTGAAGCTTTCTTT. Translating gives CASSSITGNTEAFF.

The chain joins TRBV3-1 (or the pseudogene TRBV3-2) to TRBJ2-2; D may be TRBD2 (6 bases). V gave up 1 base and J gave up 5 bases, with 14 bases separating them. This CDR3 is 16 amino acids long. CDR1 is LGHDT and CDR2 is YNNKEL in the germline V gene (reference sequence). CDR3 loop: CASSQGGSGGTGELFF. CDR3 nucleotides: TGTGCCAGCAGCCAAGGGGGGTCCGGGGGTACCGGGGAGCTGTTTTTT.